One sample yielded the 27 T cell receptor beta chains listed below, sequenced in a study of T cell responses to AZD1222 COVID-19 vaccine. Repertoires were generated with immunoSEQ multiplex PCR, while TCRdb's copy carries only in-frame clones and drops some. The sample lists 95,000 to 110,000 clones, about 90% seen once, with around 6.7% in the top ten. The specimen was peripheral blood, collected on day 0 of AZD1222 vaccination. The receptors were sampled from an adult in good health.

This clone has a single count. This chain joins TRBV18 and TRBJ2-2; D might be TRBD2 (5 bases). The CDR3 consists of 13 residues. V was cut by 2 bases and J by 5 bases, with 6 bases left in between. Germline V gene lookup returns CDR1 KGHSH and CDR2 LQKENI. The CDR3, as DNA: TGTGCCAGCTCACCAGGCGGGACCGGGGAGCTGTTTTTT. This sequence encodes CASSPGGTGELFF.

This chain joins TRBV19 and TRBJ2-1; 10 nucleotides line up with TRBD2. The CDR3 is 18 amino acids. From germline, CDR1 is LNHDA and CDR2 SQIVND (reference sequence). V shed 6 bases and J 0 bases; nucleotides not matched to a gene: 11. CDR3 protein: CASRAGGASVGSYNEQFF. CDR3 DNA: TGTGCCAGTAGAGCGGGGGGGGCCAGTGTGGGCTCCTACAATGAGCAGTTCTTC.

The gene calls are TRBV6-5 and TRBJ2-7; no clear D. Between the trimmed V and J ends, which lost 10 bases and 4 bases, there was a span of 14 bases. CDR1 is MNHEY and CDR2 is SVGAGI in the germline V gene. This CDR3 has 12 residues. CDR3 region: CATSRGTYEQYF. CDR3 nucleotides: TGTGCCACTTCTCGTGGTACGTACGAGCAGTACTTC.

The genes are TRBV18 and TRBJ1-1; no clear D. The germline V and J ends were trimmed by 1 base and 3 bases, with 3 bases remaining between them. The length of the CDR3 is 12 residues. Per germline, CDR1 KGHSH and CDR2 LQKENI. The CDR3 sequence: CASSPQDTEAFF. Here the CDR3 DNA reads TGTGCCAGCTCACCACAGGACACTGAAGCTTTCTTT.

This chain connects TRBV7-9 to TRBJ2-1, with a weak D call TRBD2 (5 bases). This CDR3 region has 12 residues. Per germline, CDR1 SEHNR and CDR2 FQNEAQ (reference sequence). Trimming removed 5 bases from V and 14 bases from J, with 16 bases in between. The CDR3 nucleotides are TGTGCCAGCAGCCCCGAGCTAGGAGCGGAGTTCTTC. Amino acids: CASSPELGAEFF.

The chain employs TRBV7-2 and TRBJ2-2; 13 nucleotides align to TRBD2. Germline assignment: CDR1 SGHTA and CDR2 FQGNSA. The CDR3 has 16 residues. V gave up 5 bases and J gave up 6 bases; unmatched junction bases: 6. CDR3 sequence reads: CASSTSGREGAGELFF. CDR3 DNA: TGTGCCAGCAGCACTAGCGGGAGGGAAGGGGCCGGGGAGCTGTTTTTT.

The CDR3 spells CASSPTGTGGLDTQYF. CDR3 DNA: TGTGCCAGCTCACCAACCGGGACAGGGGGATTAGATACGCAGTATTTT. The gene calls are TRBV18 and TRBJ2-3; 11 nucleotides match TRBD1. Per germline, CDR1 KGHSH and CDR2 LQKENI. The V segment lost 2 bases and the J segment 5 bases; nucleotides outside the gene matches: 6. CDR3 length equals 16 residues.

The table lists this clone with a count of one. The chain joins TRBV5-1 to TRBJ2-5, with D perhaps assigned TRBD1 or TRBD2 (5 bases each). The CDR3 extends over 15 amino acids. Germline values: CDR1 SGHRS, CDR2 YFSETQ. Trimming left V 6 bases short and J 0 bases short, with 15 bases between. Written as DNA, the CDR3 is TGCGCCAGCACAAACCGGGGCGGGTACCAAGAGACCCAGTACTTC. Translation: CASTNRGGYQETQYF.

This chain links TRBV18 with TRBJ2-1; D possibly corresponds to TRBD2 (5 bases). Germline V lookup: CDR1 KGHSH, CDR2 LQKENI. V was clipped by 0 bases and J by 6 bases, with 6 bases between them. The CDR3 length is 13 residues. CDR3 DNA sequence: TGTGCCAGCTCACCACCGGGAGTCAATGAGCAGTTCTTC. Its protein product is CASSPPGVNEQFF.

J is TRBJ1-5 and V is TRBV27, with 9 bases matching TRBD1. Germline CDR1 and CDR2: MNHEY and SMNVEV (reference sequence). The CDR3 totals 19 residues. Germline trimming cut 6 bases from V and 2 bases from J; bases unmatched to any gene: 17. The CDR3 protein is CASSIRGQGPAFGNQPQHF. The CDR3 DNA is TGTGCCAGCAGCATCCGAGGACAGGGGCCGGCATTTGGCAATCAGCCCCAGCATTTT.

The rearrangement links TRBV5-6 to TRBJ2-2, with a possible D match to TRBD2 (6 bases). Trimming took off 3 bases at V and 4 bases at J, with 22 bases between the two ends. Germline assignment: CDR1 SGHDT and CDR2 YYEEEE. This CDR3 region has 18 residues. The CDR3 sequence is CASSSGNQVLAFTGELFF. The CDR3 DNA is TGTGCCAGCAGCTCGGGAAACCAAGTACTAGCTTTCACCGGGGAGCTGTTTTTT.

The CDR3 nucleotides read TGCGCCAGCAGCAAATCGACTAGCGGGATCACCGGGGAGCTGTTTTTT. It specifies CASSKSTSGITGELFF. This chain connects TRBV4-1 to TRBJ2-2, with TRBD2 matching over 11 bases. The CDR3 is made up of 16 amino acids. Unmatched junction bases numbered 6, after V lost 5 bases and J lost 4 bases. Germline loops: CDR1 MGHRA, CDR2 YSYEKL.

This chain joins TRBV24-1 and TRBJ2-1; possibly TRBD2 for D (5 bases). This CDR3 spans 15 amino acids. CDR1 KGHDR and CDR2 SFDVKD come from the germline V gene. The V gene lost 5 bases and the J gene lost 0 bases, with 10 bases spanning the gap. CDR3 protein: CATSALTSSYNEQFF. CDR3 coding DNA: TGTGCCACCAGTGCCCTCACTAGCTCCTACAATGAGCAGTTCTTC.

This clone has only one observation. This sequence joins TRBV5-6 and TRBJ2-7, with no clear D. With 7 bases removed from V and 0 bases from J, the gap between germline ends came to 17 bases. CDR3 size: 15 residues. Germline loops: CDR1 SGHDT, CDR2 YYEEEE. CDR3 loop: CASADQARPSYEQYF. CDR3 sequence (DNA): TGTGCCAGCGCGGATCAGGCACGACCCTCCTACGAGCAGTACTTC.

The CDR3 spells CASSGGGGTIYF. The CDR3 DNA is TGTGCCAGCAGCGGAGGTGGAGGCACCATATATTTT. The chain carries TRBV11-3 and TRBJ1-3; the D is unclear. Germline CDR1 reads SGHNT; CDR2 reads YENEEA. V lost 5 bases, J lost 9 bases, and 11 bases lay in between. The CDR3 extends over 12 amino acids.

This rearrangement joins TRBV7-3 to TRBJ2-2; the match to TRBD2 covers 7 bases. With 2 bases clipped from V and 4 bases from J, the junction kept 7 bases outside the gene matches. The germline CDR1 and CDR2 sequences are SGHTA and FQGTGA. This CDR3 comprises 16 residues. In DNA, the CDR3 is TGTGCCAGCAGCTTAGGGGGGAGGGCCTCCACCGGGGAGCTGTTTTTT. It translates to CASSLGGRASTGELFF. Based on the CDR3 plus reference TRBV7-3 and TRBJ2-2, the full variable domain is GAGVSQTPSNKVTEKGKYVELRCDPISGHTALYWYRQSLGQGPEFLIYFQGTGAADDSGLPNDRFFAVRPEGSVSTLKIQRTERGDSAVYLCASSLGGRASTGELFFGEGSRLTVL.

The chain uses TRBV6-2 or TRBV6-3 and TRBJ1-2, with 7 positions matching TRBD1. V shed 6 bases, J shed 7 bases, and the junction held 11 bases outside the gene matches. The CDR3 runs 14 residues. CDR1 is MNHEY, CDR2 SVGEGT, per germline. CDR3 DNA sequence: TGTGCCAGCAGACCTATCAGGGGGAGGTCTGGCTACACCTTC. Translating it yields CASRPIRGRSGYTF.

The V and J genes are TRBV28 and TRBJ2-2; D might be TRBD2 (6 bases). The CDR3 length is 16 residues. CDR1 is MDHEN, CDR2 SYDVKM, per germline. With 5 bases removed from V and 6 bases from J, the gap between germline ends came to 19 bases. The CDR3 DNA follows: TGTGCCAGCAGTCGCCCCTCCCTGGGGGGAGCCGGGGAGCTGTTTTTT. Protein: CASSRPSLGGAGELFF.

The gene calls are TRBV5-4 and TRBJ1-2; 8 bases map to TRBD1. Germline values: CDR1 SGHNT, CDR2 YYREEE (reference sequence). This CDR3 region has 13 residues. V trimming: 1 base; J trimming: 8 bases; junction bases outside the gene matches: 4. This CDR3 is CASSLTGGGGYTF. CDR3 sequence (DNA): TGTGCCAGCAGCTTGACAGGGGGAGGAGGCTACACCTTC.

V is TRBV3-1 (or the pseudogene TRBV3-2) and J is TRBJ1-2; 9 nucleotides align to TRBD1. This CDR3 has 14 residues. Trimming at V came to 4 bases and at J to 7 bases, leaving 7 bases not matched to a gene. Germline V lookup: CDR1 LGHDT, CDR2 YNNKEL (reference sequence). The CDR3 protein is CASSPLQGAGGYTF. The CDR3 DNA sequence: TGTGCCAGCAGCCCGTTACAGGGGGCTGGTGGCTACACCTTC.

This clone was picked up one time. This sequence joins TRBV4-1 and TRBJ1-3, with D perhaps matching TRBD1 (5 bases). The CDR3 spans 14 residues. The ends were cut back, 5 bases at V and 6 bases at J, with 14 bases in the middle. Germline V gives CDR1 MGHRA, CDR2 YSYEKL. CDR3 sequence reads: CASSGTGTVNTIYF. Written as DNA, the CDR3 is TGCGCCAGCAGCGGTACCGGGACCGTAAACACCATATATTTT.

This chain links TRBV18 with TRBJ1-4, with a weak D call TRBD1 (6 bases). V was pared by 6 bases and J by 4 bases, with 12 bases between. Per the germline V gene, CDR1 is KGHSH and CDR2 is LQKENI. This CDR3 comprises 14 residues. The CDR3 region is CASSTDSGNEKLFF. The DNA of the CDR3 is TGTGCCAGCTCTACGGACAGTGGTAATGAAAAACTGTTTTTT. The variable domain in full, with the rest retrieved from reference TRBV18 and TRBJ1-4, is NAGVMQNPRHLVRRRGQEARLRCSPMKGHSHVYWYRQLPEEGLKFMVYLQKENIIDESGMPKERFSAEFPKEGPSILRIQQVVRGDSAAYFCASSTDSGNEKLFFGSGTQLSVL.

The chain has TRBV28 and TRBJ1-6; D is uncertain. V was trimmed by 7 bases and J by 6 bases, leaving 19 bases between them. The CDR3 consists of 16 residues. CDR1 and CDR2 from the germline V gene are MDHEN and SYDVKM. CDR3 residues: CASTLRTAGVNSPLHF. The CDR3 bases are TGTGCCAGCACCTTACGGACGGCGGGAGTTAATTCACCCCTCCACTTT.

V and J are TRBV30 and TRBJ2-7, with 9 bases fitting TRBD2. With 1 base clipped from V and 0 bases from J, the junction kept 1 base outside the gene matches. This CDR3 is built from 14 residues. CDR1 GTSNPN and CDR2 SVGIG come from the germline V gene (reference sequence). In nucleotides, the CDR3 is TGTGCCTGGAGTGGACTAGCGGCCTCCTACGAGCAGTACTTC. It codes for CAWSGLAASYEQYF.

The chain carries TRBV18 and TRBJ2-1; 11 nucleotides match TRBD1. The J segment lost 5 bases and the V segment lost 1 base, leaving 4 bases of the junction unmatched. The CDR3 runs to 16 residues. Germline CDR1 KGHSH, CDR2 LQKENI. CDR3 sequence reads: CASSPLGTGGNNEQFF. The CDR3 coding sequence is TGTGCCAGCTCACCACTTGGGACAGGGGGAAACAATGAGCAGTTCTTC.

The gene calls are TRBV24-1 and TRBJ2-1; 10 bases agree with TRBD2. Germline CDR1 reads KGHDR; CDR2 reads SFDVKD. V shed 4 bases and J 9 bases; nucleotides not matched to a gene: 11. This CDR3 is built from 16 residues. CDR3 sequence (DNA): TGTGCCACCAGTGACGATCCTAGCGGGAGTCCCGGTGAGCAGTTCTTC. It specifies CATSDDPSGSPGEQFF.

The V and J genes are TRBV7-9 and TRBJ1-6; D gene uncertain. V was pared by 1 base and J by 8 bases, with 12 bases between. CDR3 length: 15 residues. The germline gives CDR1 SEHNR, CDR2 FQNEAQ (reference sequence). CDR3 loop: CASSLVTASDSPLHF. The CDR3 nucleotides read TGTGCCAGCAGCTTAGTTACGGCCTCCGATTCACCCCTCCACTTT.